This TCR beta chain was profiled in a study of blood T cell repertoires in COVID-19. Germline V gene lookup returns CDR1 MNHEY and CDR2 SVGEGT. Trimming took 5 bases from V and 10 from J; bases not matched to a gene: 13. The CDR3 runs to 15 residues. Participants reported their clinical history, and cohort assignment relied on those reports. The assay was immunoSEQ multiplex PCR, and TCRdb's table has in-frame clones only and misses some. Found here are a few hundred thousand clones, around nine tenths of them singletons; the top ten hold about 1.2%. The sequenced material came from PBMCs or T cells enriched from blood (not recorded which). The clonotype comes from a woman between 18 and 30 years old who had recovered from COVID-19. The V gene is TRBV6-2 or TRBV6-3, the J gene TRBJ2-1; 8 nucleotides align to TRBD2. The CDR3: CASSLGGGRQVEQFF. The CDR3 nucleotides are TGTGCCAGCAGTCTGGGCGGGGGGCGCCAGGTCGAGCAGTTCTTC.